This T cell receptor beta chain was recovered during a study of blood T cell repertoires in COVID-19. Background on the study: Samples came from the United States, Italy and Spain, spanning acute and convalescent COVID-19.

The table came from immunoSEQ multiplex PCR; TCRdb's copy has only in-frame clones and leaves some out. This sample has 75,000 or so clones, with less than 90% found just once. The source is a woman aged 80 or over with acute or convalescent COVID-19. The material sequenced was peripheral blood.

The CDR3: CASSLGIRGQLVYEQYF. CDR3 sequence (DNA): TGCGCCAGCAGCTTGGGTATCAGGGGGCAGTTGGTCTACGAGCAGTACTTC. The rearrangement links TRBV5-1 to TRBJ2-7, with 8 bases aligning to TRBD1. The ends lost 0 bases at V and 3 bases at J; junction bases unmatched: 11. The length of the CDR3 is 17 residues. Germline V gene lookup returns CDR1 SGHRS and CDR2 YFSETQ. The full variable domain, completed using reference TRBV5-1 and TRBJ2-7, is KAGVTQTPRYLIKTRGQQVTLSCSPISGHRSVSWYQQTPGQGLQFLFEYFSETQRNKGNFPGRFSGRQFSNSRSEMNVSTLELGDSALYLCASSLGIRGQLVYEQYFGPGTRLTVT.